The next 21 T cell receptor beta chains were all read from a single sample in a study of vaccination effects on CD4 cells after COVID-19. Antigens of these TCRs are unknown. Repertoires were generated with immunoSEQ multiplex PCR, while TCRdb's copy carries only in-frame clones and drops some. The sample carries approximately 60,000 clones, about 78% recorded once. It was after approximately 11 days of culture that CD4+ T cells were isolated. Either the BNT162b2 or mRNA-1273 vaccine was given to participants in two doses. The starting material was CD4+ T cells from PBMCs cultured without peptide, obtained after COVID-19 vaccination. Every receptor here comes from a human donor who received a COVID-19 vaccine.

This clone has only a few counts. The chain links TRBV6-2 or TRBV6-3 to TRBJ2-3; D gene ambiguous. CDR1 is MNHEY, CDR2 SVGEGT, per germline. Deletions cut 5 bases from V and 0 bases from J, with 3 bases between. The CDR3 extends over 12 amino acids. This CDR3 reads CASSVSTDTQYF. In nucleotides, the CDR3 is TGTGCCAGCAGTGTTAGCACAGATACGCAGTATTTT.

The V call is TRBV14, the J call TRBJ2-7; TRBD1 or TRBD2 may be the D gene (7 bases each). V lost 3 bases and J 2 bases, leaving 11 bases between the germline ends. The germline CDR1 and CDR2 sequences are SGHDN and FVKESK. The CDR3 has 14 amino acids. This CDR3 is CASSQGRGPYEQYF. The CDR3 DNA reads as TGTGCCAGCAGCCAGGGGAGGGGGCCCTACGAGCAGTACTTC.

J is TRBJ2-7 and V is TRBV10-3, with TRBD1 matching over 8 bases. From germline, CDR1 is ENHRY and CDR2 SYGVKD. The CDR3 has 12 amino acids. With 9 bases clipped from V and 3 bases from J, the junction kept 4 bases outside the gene matches. The CDR3 region has the DNA TGTGCCATTCGGACAGGGAACTACGAGCAGTACTTC. Encoded protein: CAIRTGNYEQYF.

This chain connects TRBV6-5 to TRBJ2-6, with D possibly being TRBD1 (5 bases). The CDR3 has 15 residues. Germline V CDR1 and CDR2: MNHEY, SVGAGI. The germline V and J ends were trimmed by 8 bases and 0 bases, with 11 bases remaining between them. CDR3 bases: TGTGCCAGCGCCCCAGGGATCTCTGGGGCCAACGTCCTGACTTTC. Its protein is CASAPGISGANVLTF.

This chain uses TRBV7-2 with TRBJ1-6; D call uncertain. In germline, CDR1 is SGHTA, CDR2 FQGNSA. V was clipped by 3 bases and J by 7 bases, with 7 bases between them. The length of the CDR3 is 13 residues. The CDR3 loop is CASSFSQNSPLHF. The CDR3 DNA follows: TGTGCCAGCAGCTTCAGCCAGAATTCACCCCTCCACTTT.

This sequence joins TRBV19 and TRBJ1-2; 8 nucleotides match TRBD1. Per the germline V gene, CDR1 is LNHDA and CDR2 is SQIVND (reference sequence). The CDR3 runs to 14 residues. V shed 7 bases and J 2 bases; nucleotides not matched to a gene: 6. CDR3: CASTHRGGNYGYTF. As DNA, the CDR3 is TGTGCCAGTACCCACAGGGGGGGGAACTATGGCTACACCTTC.

This clone is a singleton in its sample. The chain couples TRBV5-4 to TRBJ2-1; the match to TRBD2 covers 12 bases. The CDR3 totals 16 residues. Germline CDR1 SGHNT, CDR2 YYREEE (reference sequence). Germline trimming cut 4 bases from V and 2 bases from J; bases unmatched to any gene: 4. The CDR3 reads CASSSGLAGPYNEQFF. The CDR3 DNA reads as TGTGCCAGCAGCAGCGGACTAGCGGGACCCTACAATGAGCAGTTCTTC.

J is TRBJ2-1 and V is TRBV18, with 7 bases that match TRBD1. The CDR3 is made up of 19 amino acids. Germline V CDR1 and CDR2: KGHSH, LQKENI. J was trimmed by 4 bases and V by 5 bases; bases with no gene match: 20. The CDR3 reads CASSDRHRDRQKIYNEQFF. The CDR3 nucleotides read TGTGCCAGCTCAGATAGACACCGGGACAGACAAAAAATTTACAATGAGCAGTTCTTC.

The rearrangement uses TRBV12-3 or TRBV12-4 and TRBJ1-5; TRBD1 matches 7 bases. J was trimmed by 2 bases and V by 8 bases; bases with no gene match: 3. There are 13 residues in the CDR3. The chain's CDR3 is CASGDRGNQPQHF. CDR3 bases: TGTGCCAGCGGTGACAGGGGCAATCAGCCCCAGCATTTT.

The V and J genes are TRBV28 and TRBJ2-4; D ambiguous. Trimming left V 5 bases short and J 9 bases short, with 11 bases between. Germline lookup yields CDR1 MDHEN and CDR2 SYDVKM. This CDR3 spans 12 amino acids. The CDR3 is CASSPLLGIQYF. The CDR3 DNA follows: TGTGCCAGCAGTCCCCTACTGGGCATTCAGTACTTC.

This clone has a handful of counts. One end of the junction varies from germline; a read error may be responsible. This chain joins TRBV30 and TRBJ1-2; no reliable D call. Germline CDR1 GTSNPN, CDR2 SVGIG (reference sequence). This CDR3 spans 8 amino acids. The CDR3 protein is CALSGYTF. The CDR3 region has the DNA TGTGCCTTGAGTGGCTACACCTTC.

The rearrangement uses TRBV2 and TRBJ2-5; perhaps TRBD2 as D (6 bases). The V and J ends lost 0 bases and 4 bases respectively, with 15 bases between them. The CDR3 runs 16 residues. The germline CDR1 and CDR2 sequences are SNHLY and FYNNEI. CDR3 residues: CASSEAGGLSGETQYF. DNA of the CDR3: TGTGCCAGCAGTGAAGCGGGGGGTCTAAGCGGAGAGACCCAGTACTTC. The full variable domain, completed using reference TRBV2 and TRBJ2-5, is EPEVTQTPSHQVTQMGQEVILRCVPISNHLYFYWYRQILGQKVEFLVSFYNNEISEKSEIFDDQFSVERPDGSNFTLKIRSTKLEDSAMYFCASSEAGGLSGETQYFGPGTRLLVL.

The chain uses TRBV6-5 and TRBJ2-1; 8 nucleotides agree with TRBD2. V lost 6 bases, J lost 8 bases, and 9 bases stayed unmatched. CDR1 is MNHEY and CDR2 is SVGAGI in the germline V gene. This CDR3 is built from 14 residues. CDR3 sequence: CASSRAGRDHEQFF. DNA for the CDR3: TGTGCCAGCAGCCGCGCCGGGAGGGATCATGAGCAGTTCTTC.

This chain links TRBV7-9 with TRBJ1-3, with 7 bases identical to TRBD1. V gave up 5 bases and J gave up 1 base; unmatched junction bases: 2. The CDR3 has 14 amino acids. CDR1 is SEHNR and CDR2 is FQNEAQ in the germline V gene (reference sequence). The DNA of the CDR3 is TGTGCCAGCAGCGCAGGGGGGTCTGGAAACACCATATATTTT. The encoded protein is CASSAGGSGNTIYF.

This chain uses TRBV10-3 with TRBJ2-5; D remains unclear. V was shortened by 2 bases and J by 3 bases, with 7 bases between the two germline ends. The CDR3 contains 13 residues. The germline V gene has CDR1 ENHRY and CDR2 SYGVKD. CDR3 nucleotides: TGTGCCATCAGTGAGGGCGTGAAAGAGACCCAGTACTTC. As protein: CAISEGVKETQYF.

The chain recombines TRBV9 with TRBJ2-7; possibly TRBD1 for D (6 bases). The CDR3 extends over 14 amino acids. The ends were cut back, 4 bases at V and 2 bases at J, with 13 bases in the middle. Germline V CDR1 and CDR2: SGDLS, YYNGEE. CDR3 in DNA: TGTGCCAGCAGCCGGATGGACAGTCCCTACGAGCAGTACTTC. Its protein is CASSRMDSPYEQYF. The full variable domain, completed using reference TRBV9 and TRBJ2-7, is DSGVTQTPKHLITATGQRVTLRCSPRSGDLSVYWYQQSLDQGLQFLIQYYNGEERAKGNILERFSAQQFPDLHSELNLSSLELGDSALYFCASSRMDSPYEQYFGPGTRLTVT.

The chain is built from TRBV11-1 and TRBJ2-2; D may be TRBD2 (6 bases). The germline V gene encodes CDR1 SGHAT and CDR2 FQDESV (reference sequence). V shed 0 bases and J shed 1 base, with 9 bases lying between them. The CDR3 is 16 residues long. The CDR3 sequence is CASSLARRENTGELFF. DNA for the CDR3: TGTGCCAGCAGCTTAGCGCGGCGGGAGAACACCGGGGAGCTGTTTTTT.

The chain couples TRBV6-2 or TRBV6-3 to TRBJ2-1; D is uncertain. Germline values: CDR1 MNHEY, CDR2 SVGEGT. The CDR3 runs 13 residues. V was cut by 5 bases and J by 12 bases, with 17 bases left in between. The CDR3 DNA reads TGTGCCAGCAGTCCCTCCGTGTTGGGAAGGCAGTTCTTC. Translation: CASSPSVLGRQFF.

V and J are TRBV5-1 and TRBJ1-2; no firm D call. The germline CDR1 and CDR2 sequences are SGHRS and YFSETQ. V gave up 3 bases and J gave up 8 bases, with 14 bases separating them. The CDR3 consists of 13 residues. The CDR3 DNA follows: TGCGCCAGCAGCTCGCCGAGGAGGGAGGGCTACACCTTC. It codes for CASSSPRREGYTF.

CDR3 bases: TGTGCCAGCTCACCAGTGGTAAACAGGGGCGAGCAGTACTTC. It encodes CASSPVVNRGEQYF. The J gene is TRBJ2-7, the V gene TRBV18, with 7 bases matching TRBD1. Germline-derived CDR1 and CDR2 are KGHSH and LQKENI. The CDR3 runs to 14 residues. Trimming at V came to 2 bases and at J to 6 bases, leaving 7 bases not matched to a gene.

The genes are TRBV19 and TRBJ2-7; 7 positions match TRBD1. V gave up 5 bases and J gave up 2 bases; unmatched junction bases: 9. The CDR3 extends over 15 amino acids. Germline V gives CDR1 LNHDA, CDR2 SQIVND (reference sequence). The CDR3 coding sequence is TGTGCCAGTAGTCGGCCAGGGGGAAGAACCTACGAGCAGTACTTC. Protein: CASSRPGGRTYEQYF.